The 13 T cell receptor beta chains below come from one sample, sequenced in a study of monozygotic twins with inflammatory bowel disease. After re-calling the 5' RACE reads, TCRdb lists one entry per CDR3 protein, DNA absent. The table for this sample gives some 440,000 distinct CDR3 sequences. The sequencing sample was made of blood. The receptor set was obtained from a human donor with ulcerative colitis or Crohn's disease, or a healthy co-twin of an affected twin (not recorded which).

The rearrangement joins TRBV5-1 to TRBJ2-7; TCRdb gives TRBD1 as the D gene, but with no DNA this cannot be confirmed. This CDR3 is built from 15 residues. Germline loops: CDR1 SGHRS, CDR2 YFSETQ. This CDR3 is CASSLKRDRTYEQYF.

This rearrangement joins TRBV7-8 to TRBJ1-1; TCRdb selects TRBD1, and the lack of DNA leaves this call unchecked. Germline values: CDR1 SGHVS, CDR2 FQNEAQ. This CDR3 has 13 residues. The CDR3 sequence is CASSFLIRDGAFF.

J is TRBJ1-1 and V is TRBV29-1. CDR3 length: 12 amino acids. Germline CDR1 reads SQVTM; CDR2 reads ANQGSEA. CDR3 sequence reads: CSVERGSPEAFF.

This sequence joins TRBV5-1 and TRBJ1-2. Germline CDR1 and CDR2: SGHRS and YFSETQ. CDR3 length equals 13 residues. CDR3 amino acids: CASSYSVNYGYTF.

This chain joins TRBV18 and TRBJ2-5. The CDR3 is 14 amino acids. In germline, CDR1 is KGHSH, CDR2 LQKENI. The CDR3 spells CASSPPSVQETQYF.

The chain carries TRBV27 and TRBJ2-7; with no DNA, the TCRdb D assignment of TRBD1 cannot be verified. CDR3 size: 14 residues. Looked up from germline, CDR1 is MNHEY and CDR2 is SMNVEV (reference sequence). CDR3: CASSGRETSYEQYF.

CDR3 in amino acids: CAIRDIEETQYF. The J gene is TRBJ2-5, the V gene TRBV10-3; no DNA is available, so the TRBD1 call from TCRdb remains unchecked. Germline loops: CDR1 ENHRY, CDR2 SYGVKD. The CDR3 is 12 amino acids.

The chain is built from TRBV11-2 and TRBJ2-5; no DNA is available, so the TRBD2 call from TCRdb remains unchecked. The germline gives CDR1 SGHAT, CDR2 FQNNGV. The CDR3 length is 14 residues. The CDR3 here is CASGQRGGIETQYF.

V is TRBV20-1 and J is TRBJ2-1; TCRdb lists TRBD2, though no DNA is available to test this call. The CDR3 has 14 amino acids. Germline V lookup: CDR1 DFQATT, CDR2 SNEGSKA (reference sequence). The CDR3 sequence: CSATGTRAYNEQFF.

The chain uses TRBV19 and TRBJ2-4; with no DNA, the TCRdb D assignment of TRBD1 cannot be verified. CDR1 LNHDA and CDR2 SQIVND come from the germline V gene (reference sequence). The length of the CDR3 is 15 residues. The CDR3 region is CASNPGDPAKNIQYF.

The chain carries TRBV13 and TRBJ2-7. This CDR3 has 13 residues. CDR1 and CDR2 from the germline V gene are PRHDT and FYEKMQ (reference sequence). The CDR3 is CASSEERVYEQYF.

The chain uses TRBV3-1 and TRBJ2-7; TCRdb's D call of TRBD2 is untestable without DNA. This CDR3 comprises 13 residues. CDR1 LGHDT and CDR2 YNNKEL come from the germline V gene (reference sequence). The CDR3 loop is CASSHAGGREQYF.

The chain joins TRBV15 to TRBJ2-5. The CDR3 runs 13 residues. Germline V gene lookup returns CDR1 LNHNV and CDR2 YYDKDF (reference sequence). The CDR3 loop reads CATSRVAQETQYF.